This T cell receptor beta chain was sequenced during a study of long-term antiretroviral therapy in people with HIV. Version v3.0 of the immunoSEQ assay ran at survey level. This table comes from immunoSEQ multiplex PCR, and its TCRdb copy is limited to in-frame clones, with some not included. The sample holds around 30,000 clones, about four fifths seen once. Germline-derived CDR1 and CDR2 are SQVTM and ANQGSEA. With V trimmed by 6 bases and J by 0 bases, 5 bases remained unmatched. The CDR3 length is 14 residues. The material sequenced was unsorted PBMCs, taken 0.4 years after starting antiretroviral therapy. The TCR originated in a man younger than 30 with HIV. J is TRBJ1-5 and V is TRBV29-1, with 7 bases that match TRBD1. The CDR3 DNA reads as TGCAGCGTGGGGGACAGAAATAGCAATCAGCCCCAGCATTTT. This encodes CSVGDRNSNQPQHF.